The present T cell receptor (beta chain) was sequenced within a study of blood T cell repertoires in COVID-19. Overall study: Researchers got acute and convalescent COVID-19 samples from the United States, Italy and Spain.

Cohort allocation depended upon clinical history that participants reported. This CDR3 is built from 12 residues. How the authors handled the data: For nucleated cells, counts were estimated from reference gene primer amplification. Sequencing was performed with immunoSEQ multiplex PCR; in TCRdb, only in-frame clones are kept and a portion is missing. V, J and clone size are those of that table, while D and trimming were read from the DNA. The sample contains 250,000 to 300,000 clones, 70% to 90% of which appear only once. This chain links TRBV21-1 with TRBJ2-7; the table's D call TRBD2 went unverified against the DNA. TRBV21-1 is shown as a pseudogene. Sequencing was done on a sample of PBMCs or T cells enriched from blood (not recorded which). The TCR sequence derives from a woman aged 45-65 years who had recovered from COVID-19. The CDR3 loop reads CATGLAGGEQYF. CDR3 DNA: TGTGCCACGGGACTAGCGGGAGGCGAGCAGTACTTC.